The clone carrying this TCR beta chain was counted ten times or more. Its antigen is currently unknown. The ends lost 6 bases at V and 3 bases at J; junction bases unmatched: 15. Germline V gene lookup returns CDR1 DFQATT and CDR2 SNEGSKA (reference sequence). The length of the CDR3 is 16 residues. The source of the sample is a study of breast tumors, draining lymph nodes, adjacent tissues. Study findings and constraints: Compared with lymph nodes, tumors were less diverse; compared with nontumor tissue, more. Luminal-like breast cancer showed significantly greater tumor-nontumor repertoire similarity than basal-like breast cancer did.

TCRdb re-derived calls from the multiplex PCR reads in MiXCR, one entry per CDR3 protein. This table holds under 85,000 distinct CDR3 sequences, 15% to 20% found once. The lymph nodes were axillary draining lymph nodes from breast cancer patients. This sequence joins TRBV20-1 and TRBJ2-5; 8 positions agree with TRBD2. This clonotype originated in a female donor with breast cancer. Some clones in this sample may be carry-over from other donors' samples. Sequencing used axillary lymph node tissue. CDR3 bases: TGCAGTGCCAAGTGGCTAGCGGGCCCCAAGGAAGAGACCCAGTACTTC. This sequence encodes CSAKWLAGPKEETQYF.